Listed here are 8 T cell receptor beta chains from one sample, sequenced in a study of blood T cell repertoires in COVID-19. TCRdb keeps only in-frame clones here, not all; method: immunoSEQ multiplex PCR. The data contain about 280,000 clones, 86% of them singletons. The source material was peripheral blood. These receptors were collected from a man in his forties or fifties with active or convalescent COVID-19.

This clone was seen a handful of times. CDR3 in amino acids: CASSSSQGTTGELFF. The CDR3 DNA reads as TGCGCCAGCAGCTCCTCCCAGGGGACCACCGGGGAGCTGTTTTTT. The chain recombines TRBV5-1 with TRBJ2-2, with D tentatively TRBD1 (6 bases). V lost 3 bases to trimming and J lost 4 bases, with 13 bases between them. Germline lookup yields CDR1 SGHRS and CDR2 YFSETQ. This CDR3 is built from 15 residues.

A few counts support this clone. The rearrangement links TRBV4-1 to TRBJ2-7, with 10 bases fitting TRBD2. From germline, CDR1 is MGHRA and CDR2 YSYEKL. This CDR3 is 18 amino acids long. V shed 4 bases and J 2 bases; nucleotides not matched to a gene: 14. CDR3 sequence (DNA): TGCGCCAGCAGCCTCCGCCGGGAAGCGGGAGGGTTCCCCTACGAGCAGTACTTC. Its protein product is CASSLRREAGGFPYEQYF.

The rearrangement links TRBV28 to TRBJ1-2, with 7 bases aligning to TRBD1. The V and J ends lost 6 bases and 8 bases, in that order; junction bases with no gene match: 9. CDR1 MDHEN and CDR2 SYDVKM come from the germline V gene. CDR3 length: 13 amino acids. In DNA form, the CDR3 reads TGTGCCAGCAGCCGACAGGGTACGGCGGGCTACACCTTC. Its translation: CASSRQGTAGYTF.

This chain connects TRBV9 to TRBJ2-1, with 8 bases matching TRBD2. This CDR3 is 13 amino acids long. Trimming at V came to 3 bases and at J to 14 bases, leaving 10 bases not matched to a gene. Germline values: CDR1 SGDLS, CDR2 YYNGEE. The CDR3 sequence: CASSDLAGHAEFF. CDR3 coding DNA: TGTGCCAGCAGCGACTTAGCGGGACACGCGGAGTTCTTC. Based on the CDR3 plus reference TRBV9 and TRBJ2-1, the full variable domain is DSGVTQTPKHLITATGQRVTLRCSPRSGDLSVYWYQQSLDQGLQFLIQYYNGEERAKGNILERFSAQQFPDLHSELNLSSLELGDSALYFCASSDLAGHAEFFGPGTRLTVL.

This clone showed up just a few times. Different DNA sequences within this sample yield the same CDR3. The chain recombines TRBV9 with TRBJ1-4; D might be TRBD1 (6 bases). Germline V gene data show CDR1 as SGDLS and CDR2 as YYNGEE. Trimming removed 0 bases at V and 3 bases at J, with 6 bases between. CDR3 length: 14 amino acids. In nucleotides, the CDR3 is TGTGCCAGCAGCGTAGGGACAGCTAATGAAAAACTGTTTTTT. Translating it yields CASSVGTANEKLFF.

This clone showed up many times. V is TRBV2 and J is TRBJ2-3; no clear D gene. Trimming stripped 8 bases from V and 0 bases from J, with 15 bases between. Germline V CDR1 and CDR2: SNHLY, FYNNEI. This CDR3 spans 15 amino acids. CDR3 residues: CASPFERRSTDTQYF. In DNA form, the CDR3 reads TGTGCCAGCCCCTTCGAGAGGCGTAGCACAGATACGCAGTATTTT.

The V call is TRBV5-5, the J call TRBJ2-7; D is perhaps TRBD2 (6 bases). The V end was cut by 4 bases, the J end by 5 bases, with 22 bases between. This CDR3 is 16 amino acids long. Per the germline V gene, CDR1 is SGHKS and CDR2 is YYEKEE (reference sequence). Written as DNA, the CDR3 is TGTGCCAGCAGCCCCCCGGTGGGGGAGGTCGGAAACGAGCAGTACTTC. This sequence encodes CASSPPVGEVGNEQYF.

This chain uses TRBV19 with TRBJ2-3, with 12 bases aligning to TRBD1. V was pared by 5 bases and J by 4 bases, with 1 base of the junction left unmatched. Germline CDR1 LNHDA, CDR2 SQIVND (reference sequence). This CDR3 is built from 14 residues. The CDR3 spells CASSGTGGADTQYF. The CDR3 region has the DNA TGTGCCAGTAGTGGGACAGGGGGCGCAGATACGCAGTATTTT.